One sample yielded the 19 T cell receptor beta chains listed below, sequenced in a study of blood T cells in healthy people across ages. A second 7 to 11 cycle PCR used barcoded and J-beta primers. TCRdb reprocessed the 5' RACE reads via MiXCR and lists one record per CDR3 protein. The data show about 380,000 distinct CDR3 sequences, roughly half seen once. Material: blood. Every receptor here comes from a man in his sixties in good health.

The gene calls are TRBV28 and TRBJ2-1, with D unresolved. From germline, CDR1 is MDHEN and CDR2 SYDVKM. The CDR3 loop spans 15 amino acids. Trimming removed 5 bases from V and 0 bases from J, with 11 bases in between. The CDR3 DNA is TGTGCCAGCAGTCCGATTCTAAGCTCCTACAATGAGCAGTTCTTC. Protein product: CASSPILSSYNEQFF.

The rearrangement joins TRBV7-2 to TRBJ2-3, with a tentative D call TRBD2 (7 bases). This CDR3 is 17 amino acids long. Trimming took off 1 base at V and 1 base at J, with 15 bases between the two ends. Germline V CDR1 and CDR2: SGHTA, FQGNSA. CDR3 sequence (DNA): TGTGCCAGCAGCTTAGGGAGGGGGGGCGCCGGCACAGATACGCAGTATTTT. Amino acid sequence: CASSLGRGGAGTDTQYF.

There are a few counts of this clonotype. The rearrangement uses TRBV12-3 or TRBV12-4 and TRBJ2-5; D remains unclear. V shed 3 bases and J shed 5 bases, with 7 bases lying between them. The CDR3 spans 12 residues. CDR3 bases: TGTGCCAGCAGTTTTTTTGGGGAGACCCAGTACTTC. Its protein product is CASSFFGETQYF.

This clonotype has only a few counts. As DNA, the CDR3 is TGTGCCAGCAGCTCCACATGGGGAGGGCCATACGAGCAGTACTTC. Translating gives CASSSTWGGPYEQYF. This sequence joins TRBV7-2 and TRBJ2-7, with 7 bases identical to TRBD2. This CDR3 is 15 amino acids long. Germline V gene sequence: CDR1 SGHTA, CDR2 FQGNSA. Losses at the gene ends were 4 bases for V and 4 bases for J; bases not matched to a gene: 10.

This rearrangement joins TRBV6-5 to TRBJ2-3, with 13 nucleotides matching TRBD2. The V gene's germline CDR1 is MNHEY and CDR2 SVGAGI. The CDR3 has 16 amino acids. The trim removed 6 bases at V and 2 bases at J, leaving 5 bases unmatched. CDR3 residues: CASRYGTSGATDTQYF. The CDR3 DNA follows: TGTGCCAGCAGATACGGGACTAGCGGGGCCACAGATACGCAGTATTTT.

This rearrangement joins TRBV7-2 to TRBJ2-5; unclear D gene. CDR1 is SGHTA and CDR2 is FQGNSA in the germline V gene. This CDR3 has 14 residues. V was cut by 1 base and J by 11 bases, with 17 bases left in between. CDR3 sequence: CASSLGPPPYEQYF. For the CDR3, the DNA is TGTGCCAGCAGCTTAGGCCCCCCTCCCTATGAGCAGTACTTC. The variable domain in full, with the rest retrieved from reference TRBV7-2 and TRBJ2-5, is GAGVSQSPSNKVTEKGKDVELRCDPISGHTALYWYRQSLGQGLEFLIYFQGNSAPDKSGLPSDRFSAERTGGSVSTLTIQRTQQEDSAVYLCASSLGPPPYEQYFGPGTRLLVL.

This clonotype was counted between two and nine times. CDR3 coding DNA: TGCAGCGTTGAAGATCGGCGGAATGGCTACACCTTC. This codes for CSVEDRRNGYTF. This rearrangement joins TRBV29-1 to TRBJ1-2; D is unresolved. The CDR3 extends over 12 amino acids. Germline V gene sequence: CDR1 SQVTM, CDR2 ANQGSEA. V was cut by 0 bases and J by 6 bases, with 8 bases left in between.

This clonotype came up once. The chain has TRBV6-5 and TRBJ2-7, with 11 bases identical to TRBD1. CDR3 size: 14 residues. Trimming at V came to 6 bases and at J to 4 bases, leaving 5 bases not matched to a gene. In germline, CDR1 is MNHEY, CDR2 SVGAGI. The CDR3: CASSVRDRGYEQYF. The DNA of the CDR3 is TGTGCCAGCAGCGTGAGGGACAGGGGGTACGAGCAGTACTTC.

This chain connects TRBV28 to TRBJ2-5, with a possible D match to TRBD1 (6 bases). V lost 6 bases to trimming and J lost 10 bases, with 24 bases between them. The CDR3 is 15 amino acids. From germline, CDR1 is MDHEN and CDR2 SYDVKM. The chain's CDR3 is CASSPQGSWYGGQYF. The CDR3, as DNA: TGTGCCAGCAGCCCACAGGGAAGTTGGTATGGGGGCCAGTACTTC.

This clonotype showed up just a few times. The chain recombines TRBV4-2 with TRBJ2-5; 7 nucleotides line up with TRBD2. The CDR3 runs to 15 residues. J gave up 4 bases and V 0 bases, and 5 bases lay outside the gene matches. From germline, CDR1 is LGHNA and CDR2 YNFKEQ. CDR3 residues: CASSQETERGETQYF. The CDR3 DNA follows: TGTGCCAGCAGCCAAGAAACCGAGCGGGGAGAGACCCAGTACTTC.

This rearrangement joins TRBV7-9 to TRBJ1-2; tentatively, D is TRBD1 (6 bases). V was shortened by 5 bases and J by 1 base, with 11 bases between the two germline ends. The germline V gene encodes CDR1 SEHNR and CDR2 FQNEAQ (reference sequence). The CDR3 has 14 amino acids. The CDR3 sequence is CASSIGTLNYGYTF. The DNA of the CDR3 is TGTGCCAGCAGCATAGGGACACTTAACTATGGCTACACCTTC.

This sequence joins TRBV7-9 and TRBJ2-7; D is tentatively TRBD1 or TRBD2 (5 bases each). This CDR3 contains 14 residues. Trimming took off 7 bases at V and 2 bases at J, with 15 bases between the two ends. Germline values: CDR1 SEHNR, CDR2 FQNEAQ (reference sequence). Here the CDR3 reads CASTPGRRPYEQYF. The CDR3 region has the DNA TGTGCCAGCACCCCGGGACGGAGACCCTACGAGCAGTACTTC.

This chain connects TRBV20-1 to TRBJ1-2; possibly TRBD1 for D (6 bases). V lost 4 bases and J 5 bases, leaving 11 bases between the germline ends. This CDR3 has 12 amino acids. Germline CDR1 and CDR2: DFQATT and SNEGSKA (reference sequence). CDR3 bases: TGCAGTGCTACTCAAGGGGGGTATGGCTACACCTTC. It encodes CSATQGGYGYTF.

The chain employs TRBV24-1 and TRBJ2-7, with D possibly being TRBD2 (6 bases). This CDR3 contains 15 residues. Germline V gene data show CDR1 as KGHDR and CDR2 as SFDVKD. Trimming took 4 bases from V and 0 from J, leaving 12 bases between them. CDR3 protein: CATSETSGSSYEQYF. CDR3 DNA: TGTGCCACCAGTGAAACCAGCGGGTCCTCCTACGAGCAGTACTTC.

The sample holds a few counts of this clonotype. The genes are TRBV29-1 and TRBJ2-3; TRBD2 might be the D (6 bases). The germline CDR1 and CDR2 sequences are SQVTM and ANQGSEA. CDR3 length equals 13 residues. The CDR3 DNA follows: TGCACCACCCGTCGGGGGAACACAGATACGCAGTATTTT. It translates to CTTRRGNTDTQYF.

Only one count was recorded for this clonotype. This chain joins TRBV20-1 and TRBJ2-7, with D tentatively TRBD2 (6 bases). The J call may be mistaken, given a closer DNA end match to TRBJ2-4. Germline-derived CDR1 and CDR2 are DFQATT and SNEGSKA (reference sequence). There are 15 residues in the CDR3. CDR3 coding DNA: TGCAGTGCTAGAGATTTCTCGGCTAGCGTAAACATTCAGTACTTC. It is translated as CSARDFSASVNIQYF.

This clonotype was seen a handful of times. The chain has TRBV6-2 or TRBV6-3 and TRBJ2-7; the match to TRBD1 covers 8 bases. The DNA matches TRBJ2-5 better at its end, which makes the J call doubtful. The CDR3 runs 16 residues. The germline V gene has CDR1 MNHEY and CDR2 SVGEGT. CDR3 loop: CASSFLQGALEETQYF. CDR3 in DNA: TGTGCCAGCAGTTTCCTTCAGGGGGCGCTTGAAGAGACCCAGTACTTC.

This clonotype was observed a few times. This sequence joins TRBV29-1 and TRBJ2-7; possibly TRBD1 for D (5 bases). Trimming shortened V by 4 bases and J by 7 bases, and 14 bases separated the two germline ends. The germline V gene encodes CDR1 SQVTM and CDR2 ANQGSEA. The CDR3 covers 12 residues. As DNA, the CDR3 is TGCAGCGTTGGCAGGACCTCAGGGGAGCAGTACTTC. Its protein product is CSVGRTSGEQYF.

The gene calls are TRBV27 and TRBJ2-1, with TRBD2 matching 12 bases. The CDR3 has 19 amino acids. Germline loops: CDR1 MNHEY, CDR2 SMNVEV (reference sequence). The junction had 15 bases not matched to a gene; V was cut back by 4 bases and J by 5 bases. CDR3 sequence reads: CASSSPGLAGANTNNEQFF. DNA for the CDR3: TGTGCCAGCAGTTCACCGGGACTAGCGGGTGCAAATACAAACAATGAGCAGTTCTTC.